Listed here is a single TCR beta chain. The antigen is undetermined. For the second PCR, which ran for about 6 to 12 cycles, a sample-barcoded 5' primer and a J-beta primer mix were used. TCRdb passed the 5' RACE reads through MiXCR, listing each CDR3 protein once. The sample yields 1.5 million to 1.8 million distinct CDR3 sequences, 42% seen once. Looked up from germline, CDR1 is SQVTM and CDR2 is ANQGSEA. This CDR3 is built from 15 residues. J lost 4 bases, V lost 1 base, and 7 bases had no gene match. This entry comes from a study of blood T cells in healthy people across ages. Study observations and caveats: Diversity was higher, and naive CD4+ cells more numerous, in long-lived donors than in aged donors.

Whenever a sample was processed, at least 6 million PBMCs were isolated. This receptor was taken from a woman aged 18-29 years in good health. Sequenced sample: blood. The chain employs TRBV29-1 and TRBJ1-2; TRBD1 matches 9 bases. CDR3 region: CSVEGNVQGAYGYTF. For the CDR3, the DNA is TGCAGCGTTGAAGGGAATGTACAGGGGGCCTATGGCTACACCTTC.